The next 21 T cell receptor beta chains were all read from a single sample in a study of control samples from healthy donors and cancer patients. Sequenced by immunoSEQ multiplex PCR; TCRdb stores in-frame clones only, minus some. The sample holds about 150,000 clones, about 94% seen once. Sequenced material: blood. These receptors were taken from a woman aged 35 to 49 in good health.

The rearrangement joins TRBV19 to TRBJ2-5, with 8 bases aligning to TRBD2. V was pared by 6 bases and J by 5 bases, with 5 bases of the junction left unmatched. This CDR3 comprises 13 residues. CDR1 LNHDA and CDR2 SQIVND come from the germline V gene (reference sequence). The CDR3 protein is CASSGGAPETQYF. Here the CDR3 DNA reads TGTGCCAGTAGCGGGGGGGCTCCGGAGACCCAGTACTTC. The complete variable domain, with remaining parts taken from reference TRBV19 and TRBJ2-5, reads DGGITQSPKYLFRKEGQNVTLSCEQNLNHDAMYWYRQDPGQGLRLIYYSQIVNDFQKGDIAEGYSVSREKKESFPLTVTSAQKNPTAFYLCASSGGAPETQYFGPGTRLLVL.

This CDR3 is CASSGTSGRDTQYF. DNA for the CDR3: TGTGCCAGCAGCGGAACTAGCGGGAGGGATACCCAGTACTTC. The chain recombines TRBV9 with TRBJ2-5; 13 bases are a match to TRBD2. The germline CDR1 and CDR2 sequences are SGDLS and YYNGEE. V lost 3 bases to trimming and J lost 8 bases; unmatched junction nucleotides: 4. The CDR3 length is 14 residues.

The gene calls are TRBV3-1 (or the pseudogene TRBV3-2) and TRBJ1-6, with D hard to call. V gave up 2 bases and J gave up 4 bases, with 15 bases separating them. This CDR3 contains 17 residues. CDR1 and CDR2 from the germline V gene are LGHDT and YNNKEL (reference sequence). The CDR3 spells CASSQTPRARYNSPLHF. The CDR3, as DNA: TGTGCCAGCAGCCAAACGCCCCGGGCTAGATATAATTCACCCCTCCACTTT.

The chain recombines TRBV4-3 with TRBJ1-6; D gene ambiguous. The CDR3 loop spans 15 amino acids. CDR1 and CDR2 from the germline V gene are LGHNA and YSLEER. V gave up 0 bases and J gave up 3 bases, with 6 bases separating them. Here the CDR3 reads CASSQDSDYNSPLHF. The CDR3 DNA reads as TGCGCCAGCAGCCAAGACTCAGACTATAATTCACCCCTCCACTTT.

The genes are TRBV18 and TRBJ1-2; the D gene is possibly TRBD1 (6 bases). Per germline, CDR1 KGHSH and CDR2 LQKENI. The CDR3 is 11 residues long. Trimming left V 8 bases short and J 7 bases short, with 11 bases between. CDR3 coding DNA: TGTGCCAGCGGAAAAGGGGGTGGCTACACCTTC. Protein product: CASGKGGGYTF.

Worth noting for this clone: The sample carries other DNA sequences with the same CDR3. The chain is built from TRBV4-1 and TRBJ1-2; D gene uncertain. Trimming removed 3 bases at V and 6 bases at J, with 17 bases between. The CDR3 consists of 15 residues. The germline gives CDR1 MGHRA, CDR2 YSYEKL. This chain's CDR3 is CASSQEMAVSHGYTF. DNA for the CDR3: TGCGCCAGCAGCCAGGAGATGGCAGTTTCCCATGGCTACACCTTC.

The gene calls are TRBV9 and TRBJ2-7, with D tentatively TRBD1 (6 bases). CDR1 is SGDLS and CDR2 is YYNGEE in the germline V gene. CDR3 length: 15 amino acids. V dropped 4 bases and J dropped 3 bases, with 17 bases sitting between them. The DNA for the CDR3 is TGTGCCAGCAGCCCCTCTACAGGGTTCGGCTACGAGCAGTACTTC. This codes for CASSPSTGFGYEQYF.

With regard to this clone: Within the sample, other DNA sequences also encode this same CDR3. V usage is TRBV19 and J usage is TRBJ1-1, with 7 bases identical to TRBD1. The CDR3 totals 15 residues. CDR1 is LNHDA, CDR2 SQIVND, per germline (reference sequence). The V and J ends lost 1 base and 4 bases, in that order; junction bases with no gene match: 6. The CDR3 nucleotides are TGTGCCAGTAGTATAGGGGCAGGGGGAGGCACTGAAGCTTTCTTT. It specifies CASSIGAGGGTEAFF.

V usage is TRBV5-1 and J usage is TRBJ1-2; D is unresolved. The CDR3 runs to 14 residues. Looked up from germline, CDR1 is SGHRS and CDR2 is YFSETQ. V was cut by 5 bases and J by 4 bases, with 15 bases left in between. CDR3 sequence (DNA): TGCGCCAGCAGATCACCGGGAGACCCCTATGGCTACACCTTC. Translated: CASRSPGDPYGYTF.

The genes are TRBV6-6 and TRBJ1-5; TRBD1 might be the D (5 bases). The CDR3 spans 16 residues. The germline V gene encodes CDR1 MNHNY and CDR2 SVGAGI (reference sequence). V was shortened by 2 bases and J by 5 bases, with 16 bases between the two germline ends. DNA for the CDR3: TGTGCCAGCAGTTACGGGGCAGGGAGGAAGGATCAGCCCCAGCATTTT. The encoded protein is CASSYGAGRKDQPQHF.

This clone showed up just once. The V call is TRBV30, the J call TRBJ2-7, with 7 bases identical to TRBD1. CDR3 length: 16 amino acids. Germline CDR1 is GTSNPN and CDR2 is SVGIG (reference sequence). V trimming: 2 bases; J trimming: 3 bases; junction bases outside the gene matches: 13. CDR3 loop: CAWSPPAGGFFYEQYF. The CDR3, as DNA: TGTGCCTGGAGTCCTCCCGCAGGGGGTTTTTTCTACGAGCAGTACTTC.

The DNA for the CDR3 is TGTGCCAGCAGAACAGGGGGCGATCAGCCCCAGCATTTT. It specifies CASRTGGDQPQHF. The chain couples TRBV6-5 to TRBJ1-5, with 9 positions matching TRBD1. This CDR3 spans 13 amino acids. With 6 bases clipped from V and 5 bases from J, the junction kept 2 bases outside the gene matches. CDR1 and CDR2 from the germline V gene are MNHEY and SVGAGI.

This chain uses TRBV3-1 (or the pseudogene TRBV3-2) with TRBJ1-1, with D possibly matching TRBD1 (6 bases). V lost 0 bases to trimming and J lost 5 bases, with 13 bases between them. The germline CDR1 and CDR2 sequences are LGHDT and YNNKEL (reference sequence). This CDR3 comprises 15 residues. The CDR3 DNA reads TGTGCCAGCAGCCAAGAACTCGGAGGGGGTACTGAAGCTTTCTTT. As protein: CASSQELGGGTEAFF.

The chain joins TRBV5-5 to TRBJ1-1; 7 bases map to TRBD1. Germline V lookup: CDR1 SGHKS, CDR2 YYEKEE (reference sequence). V lost 4 bases and J lost 3; bases outside the gene matches: 3. The CDR3 length is 13 residues. The CDR3 nucleotides are TGTGCCAGCAGCCCAGGGGGTGACACTGAAGCTTTCTTT. Its protein is CASSPGGDTEAFF.

The rearrangement uses TRBV9 and TRBJ2-7; tentatively, D is TRBD1 or TRBD2 (5 bases each). Germline CDR1 reads SGDLS; CDR2 reads YYNGEE. This CDR3 is built from 14 residues. Trimming shortened V by 0 bases and J by 5 bases, and 12 bases separated the two germline ends. CDR3 amino acids: CASSVGGEGNEQYF. The CDR3, as DNA: TGTGCCAGCAGCGTAGGAGGGGAAGGAAACGAGCAGTACTTC.

The chain uses TRBV9 and TRBJ1-4; 7 nucleotides match TRBD1. The CDR3 covers 16 residues. Germline lookup yields CDR1 SGDLS and CDR2 YYNGEE. With 3 bases clipped from V and 2 bases from J, the junction kept 7 bases outside the gene matches. The CDR3 protein is CASSETSTGTNEKLFF. The CDR3 region has the DNA TGTGCCAGCAGCGAAACTTCGACAGGGACTAATGAAAAACTGTTTTTT.

J is TRBJ1-5 and V is TRBV15, with D hard to call. The CDR3 contains 13 residues. Trimming pared 5 bases from V and 1 base from J, leaving 6 bases between. The germline CDR1 and CDR2 sequences are LNHNV and YYDKDF (reference sequence). The CDR3 sequence: CATSVRSNQPQHF. CDR3 DNA: TGTGCCACCAGCGTGAGAAGCAATCAGCCCCAGCATTTT. Based on the CDR3 plus reference TRBV15 and TRBJ1-5, the full variable domain is DAMVIQNPRYQVTQFGKPVTLSCSQTLNHNVMYWYQQKSSQAPKLLFHYYDKDFNNEADTPDNFQSRRPNTSFCFLDIRSPGLGDTAMYLCATSVRSNQPQHFGDGTRLSIL.

The chain recombines TRBV5-1 with TRBJ1-2, with TRBD1 identical over 8 bases. CDR1 is SGHRS and CDR2 is YFSETQ in the germline V gene. The CDR3 totals 16 residues. V was pared by 0 bases and J by 4 bases, with 8 bases of the junction left unmatched. The CDR3 DNA reads TGCGCCAGCAGCTTGGGCCAACGGACAGGGACCTATGGCTACACCTTC. Translating it yields CASSLGQRTGTYGYTF.

V and J are TRBV5-4 and TRBJ2-7; tentatively, D is TRBD2 (5 bases). V lost 4 bases and J 3 bases, leaving 11 bases between the germline ends. Germline-derived CDR1 and CDR2 are SGHNT and YYREEE (reference sequence). The CDR3 has 13 residues. This chain's CDR3 is CASSGLGDYEQYF. The CDR3, as DNA: TGTGCCAGCAGCGGACTGGGAGACTACGAGCAGTACTTC.

This clone was seen just once. The chain uses TRBV6-5 and TRBJ2-4, with 8 positions matching TRBD1. The CDR3 length is 14 residues. In germline, CDR1 is MNHEY, CDR2 SVGAGI. The J segment lost 6 bases and the V segment lost 8 bases, leaving 9 bases of the junction unmatched. CDR3 nucleotides: TGTGCCAGCGCGGTTCAGGGGGCATTAAACATTCAGTACTTC. It yields the protein CASAVQGALNIQYF.

V is TRBV6-5 and J is TRBJ1-5, with TRBD1 identical over 7 bases. Germline V gives CDR1 MNHEY, CDR2 SVGAGI. This CDR3 contains 13 residues. The V gene end was trimmed by 6 bases and the J gene end by 4 bases; junction bases not matched to a gene: 3. CDR3 residues: CASSPQGNQPQHF. The CDR3 DNA sequence: TGTGCCAGCAGCCCACAGGGGAATCAGCCCCAGCATTTT.